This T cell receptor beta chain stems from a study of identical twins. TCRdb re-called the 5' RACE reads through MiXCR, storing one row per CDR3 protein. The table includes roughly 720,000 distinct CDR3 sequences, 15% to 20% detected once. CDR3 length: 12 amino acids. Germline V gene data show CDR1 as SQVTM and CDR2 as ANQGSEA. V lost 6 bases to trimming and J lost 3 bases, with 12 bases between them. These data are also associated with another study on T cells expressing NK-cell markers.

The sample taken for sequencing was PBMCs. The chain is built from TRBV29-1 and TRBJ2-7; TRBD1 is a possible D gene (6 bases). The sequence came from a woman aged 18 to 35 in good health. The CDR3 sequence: CSVSTGFYEQYF. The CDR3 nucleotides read TGCAGCGTCTCAACAGGGTTCTACGAGCAGTACTTC.